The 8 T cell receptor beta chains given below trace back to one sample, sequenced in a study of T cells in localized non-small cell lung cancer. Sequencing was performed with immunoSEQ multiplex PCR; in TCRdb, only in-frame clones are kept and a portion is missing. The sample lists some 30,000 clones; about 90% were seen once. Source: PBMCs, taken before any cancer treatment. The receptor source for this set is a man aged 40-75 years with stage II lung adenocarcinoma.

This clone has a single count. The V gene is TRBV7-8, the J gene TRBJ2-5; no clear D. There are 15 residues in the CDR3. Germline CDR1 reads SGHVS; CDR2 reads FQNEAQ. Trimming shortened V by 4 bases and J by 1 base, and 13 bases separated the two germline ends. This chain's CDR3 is CASSWVGRAQETQYF. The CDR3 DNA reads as TGTGCCAGCAGCTGGGTCGGGCGTGCCCAAGAGACCCAGTACTTC.

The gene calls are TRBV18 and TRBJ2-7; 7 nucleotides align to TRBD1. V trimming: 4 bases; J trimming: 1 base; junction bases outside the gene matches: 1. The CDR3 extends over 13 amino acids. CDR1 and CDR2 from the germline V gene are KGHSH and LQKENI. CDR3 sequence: CASSRDSSYEQYF. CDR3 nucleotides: TGTGCCAGCTCACGGGACAGTTCCTACGAGCAGTACTTC.

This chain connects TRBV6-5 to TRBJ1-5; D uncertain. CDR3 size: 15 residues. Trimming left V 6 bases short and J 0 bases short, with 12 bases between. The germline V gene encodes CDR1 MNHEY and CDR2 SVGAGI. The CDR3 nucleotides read TGTGCCAGCAGCCGACGGGAGTATAGCAATCAGCCCCAGCATTTT. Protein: CASSRREYSNQPQHF.

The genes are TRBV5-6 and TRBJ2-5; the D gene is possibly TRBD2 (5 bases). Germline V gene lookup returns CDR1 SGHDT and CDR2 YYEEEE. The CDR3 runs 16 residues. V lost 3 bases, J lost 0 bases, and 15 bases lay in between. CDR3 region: CASSSVRGMYQETQYF. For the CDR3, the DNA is TGTGCCAGCAGCTCCGTCCGGGGAATGTACCAAGAGACCCAGTACTTC.

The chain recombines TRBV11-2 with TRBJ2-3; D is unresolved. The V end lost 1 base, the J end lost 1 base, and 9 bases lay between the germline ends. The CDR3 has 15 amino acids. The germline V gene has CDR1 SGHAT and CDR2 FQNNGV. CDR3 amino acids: CASSLVKGGTDTQYF. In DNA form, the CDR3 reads TGTGCCAGCAGCTTAGTAAAGGGTGGCACAGATACGCAGTATTTT.

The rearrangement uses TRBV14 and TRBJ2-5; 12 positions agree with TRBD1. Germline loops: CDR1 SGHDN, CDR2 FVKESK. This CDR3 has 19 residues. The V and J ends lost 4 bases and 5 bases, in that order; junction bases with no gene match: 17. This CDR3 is CASSPSRGQGAHLVETQYF. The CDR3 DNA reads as TGTGCCAGCAGCCCAAGCAGGGGACAGGGGGCGCATCTGGTGGAGACCCAGTACTTC.

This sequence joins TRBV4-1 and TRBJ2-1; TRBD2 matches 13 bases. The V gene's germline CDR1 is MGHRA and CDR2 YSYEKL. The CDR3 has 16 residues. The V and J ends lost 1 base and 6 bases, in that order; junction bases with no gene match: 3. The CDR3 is CASSQVGTSGVNEQFF. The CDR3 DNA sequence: TGCGCCAGCAGCCAAGTTGGGACTAGCGGGGTCAATGAGCAGTTCTTC.

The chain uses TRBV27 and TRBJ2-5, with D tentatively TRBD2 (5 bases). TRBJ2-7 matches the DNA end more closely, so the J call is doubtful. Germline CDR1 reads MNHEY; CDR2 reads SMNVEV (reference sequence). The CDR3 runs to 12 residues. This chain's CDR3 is CASSFLGSEQYF. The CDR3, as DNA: TGTGCCAGCAGTTTCTTAGGGAGCGAGCAGTACTTC.